This record looks at one TCR beta chain sequence and its context. Data came from immunoSEQ multiplex PCR; TCRdb stores just in-frame clones and leaves some out. The sample shows about 86,000 clones, approximately 90% of them seen only once. Trimming pared 4 bases from V and 7 bases from J, leaving 14 bases between. The CDR3 loop spans 14 amino acids. Germline values: CDR1 SGHTA, CDR2 FQGNSA. The data belong to a study of T cell changes during pregnancy in multiple sclerosis. The sequences come from peripheral blood, collected in the first trimester of pregnancy. V and J are TRBV7-2 and TRBJ1-5, with D possibly being TRBD1 (6 bases). This sequence originates from a female donor in good health, enrolled as a control in a pregnancy study. Written as DNA, the CDR3 is TGTGCCAGCAGCTCCCAAGGGGGTGGACAGCCCCAGCATTTT. It codes for CASSSQGGGQPQHF. Complete variable domain (other parts from reference TRBV7-2 and TRBJ1-5): GAGVSQSPSNKVTEKGKDVELRCDPISGHTALYWYRQSLGQGLEFLIYFQGNSAPDKSGLPSDRFSAERTGGSVSTLTIQRTQQEDSAVYLCASSSQGGGQPQHFGDGTRLSIL.